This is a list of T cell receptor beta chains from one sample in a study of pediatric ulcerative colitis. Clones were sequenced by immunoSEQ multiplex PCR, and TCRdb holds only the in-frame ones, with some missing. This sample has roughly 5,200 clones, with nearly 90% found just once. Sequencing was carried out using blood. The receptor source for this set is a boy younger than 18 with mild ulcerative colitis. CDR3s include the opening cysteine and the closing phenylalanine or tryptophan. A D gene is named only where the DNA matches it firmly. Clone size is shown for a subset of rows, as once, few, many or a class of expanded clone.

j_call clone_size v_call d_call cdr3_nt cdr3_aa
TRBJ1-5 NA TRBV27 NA TGTGCCAGCAGTTTAAAGCCTTATAGCAATCAGCCCCAGCATTTT CASSLKPYSNQPQHF
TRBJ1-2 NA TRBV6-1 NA TGTGCCAGCACCGGAGGGCCTACTAACTATGGCTACACCTTC CASTGGPTNYGYTF
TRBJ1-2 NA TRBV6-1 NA TGTGCCAGCAGTGAAGCCCTTGAGAGGCGTAACTATGGCTACACCTTC CASSEALERRNYGYTF
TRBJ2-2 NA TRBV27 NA TGTGCCAGCAGTTTTGCGGGGGAGCTGTTTTTT CASSFAGELFF
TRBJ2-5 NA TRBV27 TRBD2 TGTGCCAGCAGTTTAGTCCCGGCTAGCGGGTTCCAAGAGACCCAGTACTTC CASSLVPASGFQETQYF
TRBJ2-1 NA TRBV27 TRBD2 TGTGCCAGCAGTTTACGAGCGGGGGGATACGATGAGCAGTTCTTC CASSLRAGGYDEQFF
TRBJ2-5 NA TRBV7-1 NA TGTGCCAGCAGCTTAACCCAGCAAGAGACCCAGTACTTC CASSLTQQETQYF
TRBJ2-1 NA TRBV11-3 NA TGTGCCAGCAGCTCTTATAGCGGCCGCGGGTACAATGAGCAGTTCTTC CASSSYSGRGYNEQFF
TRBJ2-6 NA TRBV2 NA TGTGCCGCTCGCGGCGTCTGGGCCAACGTCCTGACTTTC CAARGVWANVLTF
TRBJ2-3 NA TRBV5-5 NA TGTGCCAGCCAGCAGCTGTGGGGAGCAGATACGCAGTATTTT CASQQLWGADTQYF
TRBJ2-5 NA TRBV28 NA TGTGCCAGCAGTCAACTGCAGGGAGAGACCCAGTACTTC CASSQLQGETQYF
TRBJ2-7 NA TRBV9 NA TGTGCCAGCAGCGTGAGCCTCCGCTCCTACGAGCAGTACTTC CASSVSLRSYEQYF
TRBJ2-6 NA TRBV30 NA TGTGCCTGGAGGCCCACAGGAGAAGCTGGGGCCAACGTCCTGACTTTC CAWRPTGEAGANVLTF
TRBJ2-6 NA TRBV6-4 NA TGTGCCAGCAGTGACTCACAGTCTGGGGCCAACGTCCTGACTTTC CASSDSQSGANVLTF
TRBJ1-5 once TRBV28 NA TGTGCCAGCAGTTTAAGGGGCCTAGGAGATCAGCCCCAGCATTTT CASSLRGLGDQPQHF
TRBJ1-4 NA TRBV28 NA TGTGCCAGCACCTTTCGGGTTCAGAGGGAAAAACTGTTTTTT CASTFRVQREKLFF
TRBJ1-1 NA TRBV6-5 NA TGTGCCAGCAGTTACGCGGGGGACGGGGGCACTGAAGCTTTCTTT CASSYAGDGGTEAFF
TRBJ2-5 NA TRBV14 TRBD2 TGTGCCAGCAGCCAAGCGGGAGGGCCTGAGACCCAGTACTTC CASSQAGGPETQYF
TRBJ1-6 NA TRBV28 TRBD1 TGTGCCAGCAGTTTACTCCCGGGACAGCAATATAATTCACCCCTCCACTTT CASSLLPGQQYNSPLHF
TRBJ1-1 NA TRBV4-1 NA TGCGCCAGCGGTGCGCCAGGGCAGAAAAGGACTGAAGCTTTCTTT CASGAPGQKRTEAFF
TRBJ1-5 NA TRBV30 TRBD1 TGTGCCTGGAGCGGGACAGGGGGTCAGCCCCAGCATTTT CAWSGTGGQPQHF
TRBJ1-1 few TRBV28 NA TGTGCCAGCATCCCACGGGTGTCCCCTGAAGCTTTCTTT CASIPRVSPEAFF
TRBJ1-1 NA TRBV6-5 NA TGTGCCAGCAATACTAGGGCGGTTTACACTGAAGCTTTCTTT CASNTRAVYTEAFF
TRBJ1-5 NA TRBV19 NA TGTGCCAGTAGTATGCAGCCGGGAGGGCAGCCCCAGCATTTT CASSMQPGGQPQHF
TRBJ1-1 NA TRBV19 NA TGTGCCAGTAGTATTGCAGGGCCCACTGAAGCTTTCTTT CASSIAGPTEAFF
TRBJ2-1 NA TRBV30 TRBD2 TGTGCCTGGAAGAAAGGACTAGCGTTGGATGAGCAGTTCTTC CAWKKGLALDEQFF
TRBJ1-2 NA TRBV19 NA TGTGCCAGTAGTCCAGGGAAAGCGCTCTATGGCTACACCTTC CASSPGKALYGYTF
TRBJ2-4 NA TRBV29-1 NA TGCAGCGTGGCCACAGGTCTCCTAGCCAAAAACATTCAGTACTTC CSVATGLLAKNIQYF
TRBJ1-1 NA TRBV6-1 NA TGTGCCAGCAGCGTCTCCGGACAGCTGAACACTGAAGCTTTCTTT CASSVSGQLNTEAFF
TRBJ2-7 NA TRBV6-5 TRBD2 TGTACTGTAGCGGGAGGGCTTAGTGAGCAGTACTTC CTVAGGLSEQYF
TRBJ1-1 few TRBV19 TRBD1 TGTGCCAGTAGTATTGAGGACAGGGGTTTCCCTGAAGCTTTCTTT CASSIEDRGFPEAFF
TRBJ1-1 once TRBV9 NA TGTGCCAGCAGCTCGAGCCCTAGAGGGGACACTGAAGCTTTCTTT CASSSSPRGDTEAFF
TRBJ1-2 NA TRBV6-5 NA TGTGCCAGCAGTTACTCAGAGGTCGGAGCCTGGGGCTACACCTTC CASSYSEVGAWGYTF
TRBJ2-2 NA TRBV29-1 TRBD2 TGCAGCGTGGGGGGGAGGGCAGCCGGGGAGCTGTTTTTT CSVGGRAAGELFF
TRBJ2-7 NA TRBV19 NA TGTGCCAGTAGTATGCGGGAAACGGCCTACGAGCAGTACTTC CASSMRETAYEQYF
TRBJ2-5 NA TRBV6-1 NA TGTGCCAGCAGTGAAGACAGGGTGGGGGAGACCCAGTACTTC CASSEDRVGETQYF
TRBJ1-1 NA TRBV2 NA TGTGCCAGCAGAAGGGACCCTGCCACGAACACTGAAGCTTTCTTT CASRRDPATNTEAFF
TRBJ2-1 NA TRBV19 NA TGTGCCAGTAGTGTCTCTAGCTTGGTCGTGAATGAGCAGTTCTTC CASSVSSLVVNEQFF
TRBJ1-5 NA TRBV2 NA TGTGCCAGCTTGAGCGGGTTGTATAGCAATCAGCCCCAGCATTTT CASLSGLYSNQPQHF
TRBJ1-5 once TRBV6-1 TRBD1 TGTGCCAGCGGGAGGGACAGAGGGGCACAGCCCCAGCATTTT CASGRDRGAQPQHF
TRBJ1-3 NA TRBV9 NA TGTGCCAGCAGCGTAGAGGGCAACTCTGGAAACACCATATATTTT CASSVEGNSGNTIYF
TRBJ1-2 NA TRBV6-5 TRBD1 TGTGCCAGCAGTTACTCCAGGACAGGGGTAGCCTATGGCTACACCTTC CASSYSRTGVAYGYTF
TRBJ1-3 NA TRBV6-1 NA TGTGCCAGCAGTGAAGCCGAAGGGTCTGGAAACACCATATATTTT CASSEAEGSGNTIYF
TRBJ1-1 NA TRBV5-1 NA TGCGCCAGCAGCTTGGCCGTGGGGAACACTGAAGCTTTCTTT CASSLAVGNTEAFF
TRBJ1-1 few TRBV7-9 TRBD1 TGTGCCAGCAGTTTACAGGGGGCTAACACTGAAGCTTTCTTT CASSLQGANTEAFF
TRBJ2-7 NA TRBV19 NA TGTGCCAGTAGTACTCGATCGGGCAGCGGCTACGAGCAGTACTTC CASSTRSGSGYEQYF
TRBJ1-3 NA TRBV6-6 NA TGTGCCAGCAGTTACAAGGCCAGCTCTGGAAACACCATATATTTT CASSYKASSGNTIYF
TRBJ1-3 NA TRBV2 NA TGTGCCAGCAGTAATGACAAGGCTGGAAACACCATATATTTT CASSNDKAGNTIYF
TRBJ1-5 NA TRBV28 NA TGTGCCAGCAGTTCCCCGGGGAGAACGGATCAGCCCCAGCATTTT CASSSPGRTDQPQHF
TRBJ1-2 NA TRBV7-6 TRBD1 TGTGCCAGCAGCGCGCAAATGGGACAGCTCAACTATGGCTACACCTTC CASSAQMGQLNYGYTF
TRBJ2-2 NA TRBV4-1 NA TGCGCCAGCAGCCAAACTATAGAGTACACCGGGGAGCTGTTTTTT CASSQTIEYTGELFF
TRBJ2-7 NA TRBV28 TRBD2 TGTGCCAGCAGCCTGAGCGGGATCCCCTACGAGCAGTACTTC CASSLSGIPYEQYF
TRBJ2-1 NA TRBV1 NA TGCACCAGCAGCCAAGAATCTAGCGGGACCTACAATGAGCAGTTCTTC CTSSQESSGTYNEQFF
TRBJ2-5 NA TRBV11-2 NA TGTGCCAGCATTGGGATGGGAGAGACCCAGTACTTC CASIGMGETQYF
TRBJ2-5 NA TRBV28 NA TGTGCCAGCAGTTTATACAAAGAGACCCAGTACTTC CASSLYKETQYF
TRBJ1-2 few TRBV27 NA TGTGCCAGCAGCACTGAGGGGCAGGTCGACTATGGCTACACCTTC CASSTEGQVDYGYTF